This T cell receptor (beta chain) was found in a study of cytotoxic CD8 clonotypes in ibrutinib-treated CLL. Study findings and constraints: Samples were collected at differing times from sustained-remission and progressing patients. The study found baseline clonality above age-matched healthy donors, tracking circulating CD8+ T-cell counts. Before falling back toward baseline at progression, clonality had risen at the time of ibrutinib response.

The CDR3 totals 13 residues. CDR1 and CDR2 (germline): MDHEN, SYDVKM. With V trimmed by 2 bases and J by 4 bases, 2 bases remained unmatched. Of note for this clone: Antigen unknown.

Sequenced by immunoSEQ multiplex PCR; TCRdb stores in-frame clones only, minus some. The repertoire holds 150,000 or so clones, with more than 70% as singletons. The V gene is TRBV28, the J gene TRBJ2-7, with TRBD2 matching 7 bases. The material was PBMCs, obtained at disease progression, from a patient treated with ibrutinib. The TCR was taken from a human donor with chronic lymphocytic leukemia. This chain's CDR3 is CASSLVGGYEQYF. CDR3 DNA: TGTGCCAGCAGTTTAGTGGGAGGGTACGAGCAGTACTTC.